This is a list of T cell receptor beta chains from one sample in a study of blood T cell repertoires in COVID-19. Using immunoSEQ multiplex PCR, the repertoire was profiled, and TCRdb retains in-frame clones only, with some absent. Of about 50,000 clones in the sample, over 80% were seen once. Sequencing used peripheral blood. All receptors derive from a man aged 40-49 years with acute or convalescent COVID-19. The conserved cysteine and the conserved F or W are not part of the CDR3 here.

TRBJ2-5	TRBV5-6	ASSSTGGETQY
TRBJ1-3	TRBV20-1	SASAIDRNTIY
TRBJ2-5	TRBV11-2	ASSFGTGGSETQY
TRBJ2-7	TRBV6-6	ASSGRDSLREQY
TRBJ1-3	TRBV6-5	ASSATGLGGNTIY
TRBJ1-1	TRBV2	ASSAEGSDTEAF
TRBJ2-6	TRBV2	ASSGDSGANVLT
TRBJ1-1	TRBV18	ASSPEGREAF
TRBJ1-1	TRBV12-3/TRBV12-4	ASSIGQQLEAF
TRBJ1-2	TRBV10-3	AIQGSGYT
TRBJ1-1	TRBV29-1	SVGTGNTEAF
TRBJ1-5	TRBV7-9	ASSLGDTGNQPQH
TRBJ1-2	TRBV3-1/TRBV3-2	ASSHSSRGDNYGYT
TRBJ2-2	TRBV11-3	ASSLHLAGWTGELF
TRBJ1-5	TRBV7-9	ASSLDRAGNQPQH
TRBJ1-1	TRBV4-2	ASSQDISRNTEAF
TRBJ1-1	TRBV11-2	ASSLTQVTEAF
TRBJ2-7	TRBV6-5	ASSSGTGGTYEQY
TRBJ1-5	TRBV30	AWSTRSNQPQH
TRBJ2-1	TRBV28	ASRGGLAGGNEQF
TRBJ1-1	TRBV6-4	ASSDPGGATNTEAF
TRBJ1-5	TRBV10-2	ASRDIFPNQPQH
TRBJ1-1	TRBV29-1	SVEDEAWDKPLTTEAF
TRBJ2-2	TRBV9	ASSAAKQGGGTGELF
TRBJ1-5	TRBV5-6	ASSRTGGGNQPQH
TRBJ1-2	TRBV28	ASSPTRQGHYGYT
TRBJ2-2	TRBV4-1	ASSQEQGEWRELF
TRBJ1-2	TRBV2	ASSAQGAGYT
TRBJ1-4	TRBV2	ASNRNRATNEKLF
TRBJ1-1	TRBV6-5	ASSQGQGQAF
TRBJ1-5	TRBV6-5	AIGDANQPQH
TRBJ1-3	TRBV4-2	ASSQGRMDSGNTIY
TRBJ1-6	TRBV18	ASSPSSNSPLH
TRBJ1-1	TRBV12-5	ASGTDRGLNTEAF
TRBJ1-2	TRBV12-2	ASRLALANYGYT
TRBJ2-1	TRBV27	ASSLQGRSFGEQF
TRBJ2-7	TRBV9	ASSGPGQGSCLTYEQY
TRBJ1-1	TRBV7-8	ASSSRQGLEAF
TRBJ1-5	TRBV6-2/TRBV6-3	ASSYQEGQPQH
TRBJ1-5	TRBV19	ASSTRTGISNQPQH
TRBJ2-7	TRBV28	ASSSTSSYEQY